This TCR beta chain originates from a study of T cell changes during pregnancy in multiple sclerosis. Assay used: immunoSEQ multiplex PCR; TCRdb lists only in-frame clones, some missing. This sample has tens of thousands of clones; around 93% occur once, and the top ten carry about 0.42%. The germline V gene encodes CDR1 MDHEN and CDR2 SYDVKM. J was trimmed by 4 bases and V by 4 bases; bases with no gene match: 9. This CDR3 contains 16 residues. This chain connects TRBV28 to TRBJ2-1, with 8 bases fitting TRBD2. The sequenced sample was CD4+ T cells from peripheral blood mononuclear cells, obtained in the third trimester of pregnancy. This TCR was recovered from a female donor in good health, enrolled as a control in a pregnancy study. As DNA, the CDR3 is TGTGCCAGCAGTTCCCGGGTAGCGGGGAGGTACAATGAGCAGTTCTTC. Translation gives CASSSRVAGRYNEQFF.